The sample holds a few counts of the clone carrying this TCR beta chain. This sample was included in a study of kidney transplant recipient with SARS-CoV-2 infection. This CDR3 is built from 17 residues. Germline values: CDR1 LGHNA, CDR2 YSLEER. V was trimmed by 5 bases and J by 4 bases, leaving 23 bases between them. TCRdb reanalysed the reads using MiXCR and keeps one entry per CDR3 protein. The sample carries about 250,000 distinct CDR3 sequences, more than 25% recorded once. The TCR sequence derives from a male patient between 25 and 40 years old who had COVID-19 and was a kidney transplant recipient. The graft donor may be the source of some T cells. The J gene is TRBJ1-2, the V gene TRBV4-3; D call uncertain. Sequences were derived from a blood sample, sampled at baseline and on day 111 from a kidney transplant recipient. The CDR3 bases are TGCGCCAGCAGCGCTCCGAAAGGACGTCGAAAGACCTATGGCTACACCTTC. Translation: CASSAPKGRRKTYGYTF.